The 27 T cell receptor beta chains in this list originate from one sample, sequenced in a study of T cell clonality in common variable immunodeficiency. Here immunoSEQ multiplex PCR was the method, and the copy in TCRdb shows in-frame clones only, minus some. This sample comprises some 45,000 clones, none seen once only. The sequencing input was peripheral blood mononuclear cells. Receptors originate from a person aged 18 to 75 in good health.

This clone was recorded many times. The read halts 3 residues ahead of the CDR3 end, with the missing end drawn from the germline J gene. J is TRBJ1-2 and V is TRBV6-2 or TRBV6-3; no reliable D call. This CDR3 is built from 12 residues. V dropped 5 bases and J dropped 5 bases, with 9 bases sitting between them. Germline CDR1 and CDR2: MNHEY and SVGEGT. CDR3 DNA (partial): TGTGCCAGCAGTAAAGCGTCTTATGGC. Amino acid sequence: CASSKASYG. The entire CDR3 protein reads CASSKASYGYTF.

This clone has a count of ten or more. Read sequence stops 3 residues before the CDR3 end, and the germline J gene provides the missing end. The chain has TRBV20-1 and TRBJ1-2; no firm D call. The V end was cut by 0 bases, the J end by 2 bases, with 7 bases between. The CDR3 length is 13 residues. Germline V gene data show CDR1 as DFQATT and CDR2 as SNEGSKA (reference sequence). This chain's CDR3 is CSARDSGNYGYTF. The CDR3 DNA, read in part, is TGCAGTGCTAGAGATTCGGGGAACTATGGC.

As concerns this clone: The read finishes 3 residues shy of the CDR3 end, and the germline J gene is used to complete it. V gene TRBV19 combines with J gene TRBJ2-3; 12 bases are a match to TRBD2. The V gene's germline CDR1 is LNHDA and CDR2 SQIVND (reference sequence). Germline trimming cut 9 bases from V and 2 bases from J; bases unmatched to any gene: 6. The CDR3 spans 15 residues. This chain's CDR3 is CASRTSGAPTDTQYF. The DNA read from the CDR3 is TGTGCCAGCCGGACTAGCGGGGCGCCCACAGATACG.

This clone has ten or more counts. The read ends 3 residues shy of where the CDR3 ends; the end is completed using the germline J gene. The chain links TRBV30 to TRBJ1-1; D is possibly TRBD1 (6 bases). Germline V gene data show CDR1 as GTSNPN and CDR2 as SVGIG (reference sequence). This CDR3 comprises 12 residues. CDR3 amino acids: CTLLGANTEAFF. Incomplete CDR3 DNA: TGTACCCTGTTGGGGGCGAACACTGAA.

This clone has a count of ten or more. The read halts 3 residues ahead of the CDR3 end, with the missing end drawn from the germline J gene. This chain links TRBV10-3 with TRBJ1-5; D might be TRBD1 (6 bases). CDR3 length: 16 residues. Per germline, CDR1 ENHRY and CDR2 SYGVKD. The V gene lost 5 bases and the J gene lost 2 bases, with 16 bases spanning the gap. Incomplete CDR3 DNA: TGTGCCATCAGTAAAGGACCAGGGGTGGGCAATCAGCCC. Translation gives CAISKGPGVGNQP. The complete CDR3 protein is CAISKGPGVGNQPQHF.

The table lists this clone with many counts. The read stops 3 residues short of the end of the CDR3; the missing end is completed from the germline J gene. The genes are TRBV6-1 and TRBJ1-1; D is ambiguous. This CDR3 region has 13 residues. The germline V and J ends were trimmed by 1 base and 1 base, with 4 bases remaining between them. Germline V lookup: CDR1 MNHNS, CDR2 SASEGT. Incomplete CDR3 DNA: TGTGCCAGCAGTGAAGGTAAGAACACTGAA. Its protein is CASSEGKNTE. The entire CDR3 protein reads CASSEGKNTEAFF.

This clone showed up just a few times. The read ends 3 residues shy of where the CDR3 ends; the end is completed using the germline J gene. The chain employs TRBV5-4 and TRBJ2-7; the match to TRBD1 covers 7 bases. The length of the CDR3 is 15 residues. The germline V gene has CDR1 SGHNT and CDR2 YYREEE (reference sequence). V lost 1 base to trimming and J lost 0 bases; unmatched junction nucleotides: 4. The chain's CDR3 is CASSLLSGGSYEQYF. CDR3 DNA, as far as it was read: TGTGCCAGCAGCTTGTTATCAGGGGGCTCCTACGAG.

This clone was detected ten times or more. The CDR3 end falls 3 residues outside the read, so it is completed with the germline J gene. The V gene is TRBV30, the J gene TRBJ1-5; no firm D call. The V and J ends lost 4 bases and 2 bases respectively, with 15 bases between them. The CDR3 has 15 amino acids. Germline values: CDR1 GTSNPN, CDR2 SVGIG (reference sequence). CDR3 bases read: TGTGCCTGGACCCGAGGCGGGAGCGGCAATCAGCCC. Translated, it gives CAWTRGGSGNQP. The complete CDR3 sequence is CAWTRGGSGNQPQHF.

Comments on this clone: Read sequence stops 3 residues before the CDR3 end, and the germline J gene provides the missing end. The chain links TRBV11-2 to TRBJ1-1; no firm D call. Looked up from germline, CDR1 is SGHAT and CDR2 is FQNNGV. The ends were cut back, 5 bases at V and 1 base at J, with 11 bases in the middle. This CDR3 has 14 residues. The CDR3 sequence is CASSLNTANTEAFF. The part of the CDR3 DNA that was read is TGTGCCAGCAGCCTAAACACAGCGAACACTGAA.

This clone was counted ten times or more. The read is 3 residues too short to cover the CDR3 end, so that end is filled in from the germline J gene. The J gene is TRBJ2-5, the V gene TRBV13; possibly TRBD2 for D (5 bases). V was trimmed by 5 bases and J by 4 bases, leaving 11 bases between them. CDR1 and CDR2 (germline): PRHDT, FYEKMQ (reference sequence). The CDR3 is made up of 13 amino acids. CDR3 residues: CASSLRGRETQYF. Partial CDR3 DNA: TGTGCCAGCAGCCTCCGGGGAAGAGAGACC.

This clone was counted many times. Coverage ceases 3 residues before the CDR3 finishes, and the germline J gene fills in the end. The rearrangement uses TRBV12-3 or TRBV12-4 and TRBJ2-7; maybe TRBD2 (5 bases). V dropped 8 bases and J dropped 5 bases, with 13 bases sitting between them. This CDR3 spans 12 amino acids. The CDR3 loop is CASSFTSHEQYF. The part of the CDR3 DNA that was read is TGTGCCAGCTCTTTCACTAGTCACGAG.

This clone was picked up many times. The CDR3 end is not reached by the read, which stops 3 residues before it; the germline J gene fills it in. The chain has TRBV9 and TRBJ2-5; 11 bases line up with TRBD2. After removal of 4 bases from V and 1 base from J, the junction contained 3 bases not matched to a gene. Germline lookup yields CDR1 SGDLS and CDR2 YYNGEE. The CDR3 is 15 residues long. The CDR3 is CASSTTSGSQETQYF. The sequenced CDR3 bases are TGTGCCAGCAGCACAACTAGCGGGAGCCAAGAGACC.

This clone was found many times. The read terminates 3 residues before the CDR3 end, so the remaining end is supplied by the germline J gene. The chain joins TRBV5-4 to TRBJ2-3; TRBD2 agrees at 7 bases. The ends lost 4 bases at V and 5 bases at J; junction bases unmatched: 13. Germline V CDR1 and CDR2: SGHNT, YYREEE (reference sequence). The CDR3 spans 16 residues. The DNA read from the CDR3 is TGTGCCAGCAGCGAATCAACCGGACTAGTGGAAGATACG. Amino acids: CASSESTGLVEDT. The CDR3 in its entirety is CASSESTGLVEDTQYF.

This clone appeared many times. The read falls 3 residues short of the CDR3 end, and the missing part is taken from the germline J gene. This sequence joins TRBV6-2 or TRBV6-3 and TRBJ1-4; 8 nucleotides agree with TRBD1. Germline assignment: CDR1 MNHEY and CDR2 SVGEGT. This CDR3 has 16 amino acids. V lost 6 bases to trimming and J lost 1 base; unmatched junction nucleotides: 7. The CDR3 sequence: CASSNHDRGTNEKLFF. Partial CDR3 DNA: TGTGCCAGCAGCAACCATGACAGGGGAACTAATGAAAAA.

This clone has ten or more counts. The read falls 3 residues short of the CDR3 end, and the missing part is taken from the germline J gene. The gene calls are TRBV7-2 and TRBJ2-3, with D perhaps matching TRBD1 (5 bases). The length of the CDR3 is 14 residues. The V end was cut by 5 bases, the J end by 3 bases, with 12 bases between. Germline assignment: CDR1 SGHTA and CDR2 FQGNSA. Incomplete CDR3 DNA: TGTGCCAGCAGCCTCCAAAGGGGTACAGATACG. Translating gives CASSLQRGTDT. The whole CDR3 region reads CASSLQRGTDTQYF.

This clone has at least ten counts. The CDR3 end lies 3 residues beyond the end of the read and is filled in from the germline J gene. V and J are TRBV2 and TRBJ2-5; 8 bases are a match to TRBD1. Germline V lookup: CDR1 SNHLY, CDR2 FYNNEI. After removal of 7 bases from V and 5 bases from J, the junction contained 3 bases not matched to a gene. This CDR3 is built from 12 residues. The CDR3 bases that were read are TGTGCCAGCACAGGGGGCGGGGAGACC. Translated, it gives CASTGGGET. The whole CDR3 region reads CASTGGGETQYF.

In its sample, this clone was seen many times. The read ends 3 residues shy of where the CDR3 ends; the end is completed using the germline J gene. V is TRBV7-9 and J is TRBJ2-7; D is unresolved. CDR1 SEHNR and CDR2 FQNEAQ come from the germline V gene (reference sequence). The V end was cut by 2 bases, the J end by 0 bases, with 5 bases between. The CDR3 extends over 13 amino acids. CDR3 region: CASSLTPSYEQYF. Partial CDR3 DNA: TGTGCCAGCAGCTTAACACCCTCCTACGAG.

This clone appeared many times. CDR3 region: CASSSRGQQWEKLFF. The part of the CDR3 DNA that was read is TGTGCCAGCAGCTCCAGGGGGCAACAATGGGAAAAA. This rearrangement joins TRBV7-9 to TRBJ1-4; 8 positions match TRBD1. The sequenced fragment ends 3 residues before the CDR3 boundary, so the rest is inferred from the germline J gene. The CDR3 runs 15 residues. J lost 8 bases, V lost 4 bases, and 9 bases had no gene match. CDR1 and CDR2 from the germline V gene are SEHNR and FQNEAQ (reference sequence).

This clone was counted between two and nine times. The read ends 3 residues before the CDR3 terminus; that terminus is restored from the germline J gene. The genes are TRBV6-1 and TRBJ1-3; the D gene is possibly TRBD1 (6 bases). CDR1 MNHNS and CDR2 SASEGT come from the germline V gene. This CDR3 comprises 18 residues. With 2 bases removed from V and 4 bases from J, the gap between germline ends came to 21 bases. The CDR3 loop is CASSETYAFRGGGNTIYF. Partial CDR3 DNA: TGTGCCAGCAGTGAAACCTACGCGTTCAGGGGCGGCGGAAACACC.

In this sample, this clone turned up many times. The read terminates 3 residues ahead of where the CDR3 ends, so the germline J gene completes it. This rearrangement joins TRBV5-4 to TRBJ2-5; a possible D gene is TRBD2 (6 bases). Germline lookup yields CDR1 SGHNT and CDR2 YYREEE (reference sequence). The V end was cut by 5 bases, the J end by 4 bases, with 12 bases between. This CDR3 comprises 13 residues. CDR3 sequence: CASSPLGGETQYF. CDR3 DNA, as far as it was read: TGTGCCAGCAGTCCACTGGGGGGAGAGACC.

In this sample, this clone turned up many times. The read falls 3 residues short of the CDR3 end, and the missing part is taken from the germline J gene. J is TRBJ1-1 and V is TRBV2; TRBD1 matches 7 bases. V shed 7 bases and J 0 bases; nucleotides not matched to a gene: 2. CDR1 SNHLY and CDR2 FYNNEI come from the germline V gene. This CDR3 contains 13 residues. The CDR3 bases that were read are TGTGCCAGCATTGACAGGGTGAACACTGAA. Translated: CASIDRVNTE. The CDR3 reads in full as CASIDRVNTEAFF.

This clone was seen ten or more times. Read data end 3 residues before the CDR3 end; the end is taken from the germline J gene. This chain joins TRBV5-4 and TRBJ1-1; 10 bases are a match to TRBD1. J gave up 3 bases and V 0 bases, and 2 bases lay outside the gene matches. This CDR3 contains 15 residues. Looked up from germline, CDR1 is SGHNT and CDR2 is YYREEE (reference sequence). The DNA read from the CDR3 is TGTGCCAGCAGCTTGGCGGGACAGGGGTACACTGAA. It translates to CASSLAGQGYTE. The full CDR3 protein is CASSLAGQGYTEAFF.

This clone was seen at least ten times. The CDR3 goes on 3 residues after the read ends, and that part is filled in from the germline J gene. The chain has TRBV12-3 or TRBV12-4 and TRBJ2-5; 7 nucleotides line up with TRBD2. V shed 7 bases and J 5 bases; nucleotides not matched to a gene: 16. The CDR3 is made up of 16 amino acids. The DNA read from the CDR3 is TGTGCCAGCACCCAATCCACGGGGGTGGGGGGGGAGACC. The encoded protein is CASTQSTGVGGET. The whole CDR3 reads CASTQSTGVGGETQYF.

The sample holds many counts of this clone. The read ends 3 residues before the CDR3 terminus; that terminus is restored from the germline J gene. Different DNA sequences within this sample yield the same CDR3. This sequence joins TRBV11-2 and TRBJ1-2, with D perhaps matching TRBD1 (5 bases). Trimming shortened V by 2 bases and J by 4 bases, and 14 bases separated the two germline ends. The CDR3 contains 15 residues. The germline V gene encodes CDR1 SGHAT and CDR2 FQNNGV. CDR3 protein: CASSLSRVSLYGYTF. The covered CDR3 bases are TGTGCCAGCAGCTTATCCAGGGTTTCACTCTATGGC.

This clone was detected only a few times. The observed sequence ends 3 residues before the CDR3 terminus, with the missing tail filled in from the germline J gene. The V gene is TRBV11-2, the J gene TRBJ1-1; D gene uncertain. The CDR3 sequence is 14 residues long. Per germline, CDR1 SGHAT and CDR2 FQNNGV. Deletions cut 1 base from V and 5 bases from J, with 11 bases between. This CDR3 is CASSLAGMWTEAFF. The CDR3 bases that were read are TGTGCCAGCAGCTTAGCAGGTATGTGGACTGAA.

This clone was seen many times. With the read ending 3 residues before the CDR3 end, the germline J gene is used to fill in that end. This chain joins TRBV30 and TRBJ2-2; D remains unclear. Germline V lookup: CDR1 GTSNPN, CDR2 SVGIG (reference sequence). V shed 5 bases and J shed 5 bases, with 15 bases lying between them. The length of the CDR3 is 14 residues. The sequenced CDR3 bases are TGTGCCTGGGCATCGACCTTAGGGACCGGGGAG. It specifies CAWASTLGTGE. The whole CDR3 sequence is CAWASTLGTGELFF.

By share, this clone ranks as medium-sized (0.01 to 0.1%). The read ends 3 residues early relative to the CDR3; the germline J gene fills the gap. The chain recombines TRBV20-1 with TRBJ2-1; D remains ambiguous. The CDR3 runs to 8 residues. V lost 8 bases and J 8 bases, leaving 4 bases between the germline ends. Per germline, CDR1 DFQATT and CDR2 SNEGSKA (reference sequence). The sequenced CDR3 bases are TGCAGTCCCGATGAG. It specifies CSPDE. The full CDR3 protein reads CSPDEQFF.